This T cell receptor (beta chain) came from a study of response to subunit inactivated influenza vaccine. The study's findings and limits: A suggestion made by the authors is that each seasonal influenza vaccination recruits few new T cells.

TCRdb passed the RT-PCR reads through MiXCR, listing each CDR3 protein once. The table lists about 160,000 distinct CDR3 sequences, around 10% of them singletons. In its sample, this clonotype was seen many times. Its antigen remains unknown. V lost 7 bases and J lost 5, with 18 bases in between. The CDR3 extends over 14 amino acids. The germline V gene has CDR1 SEHNR and CDR2 FQNEAQ (reference sequence). The clonotype originates from a man aged 45 to 75 who received an inactivated influenza vaccine. The chain recombines TRBV7-9 with TRBJ2-7, with D possibly being TRBD1 (8 bases). The starting material was CD8+ T cells sorted from PBMCs, obtained roughly 24 months after vaccination. CDR3 nucleotides: TGTGCCAGCACCACAGGGGGGGCCGAGAACGAGCAGTACTTC. Its translation is CASTTGGAENEQYF.